Given below is one TCR beta chain in context. What it recognizes is unknown. This specimen belongs to a study of T cell clones after liver transplantation. Study information: Apart from a few HCV-positive recipients, transplants were for non-autoimmune, non-viral reasons. Study-wide results and caveats: The donor-reactive repertoire was only partly measurable in a couple of subjects, lacking donor cells.

Sequencing was performed with immunoSEQ multiplex PCR; in TCRdb, only in-frame clones are kept and a portion is missing. This table has roughly 70,000 clones, roughly 90% appearing once. Trimming removed 3 bases from V and 7 bases from J; junction bases left unmatched: 12. Germline V CDR1 and CDR2: SGHNT, YYREEE (reference sequence). The length of the CDR3 is 17 residues. This chain links TRBV5-4 with TRBJ2-2; 10 nucleotides match TRBD2. The sequence was collected from a human donor who received a liver transplant. The starting material was CD4+ T cells from blood, obtained before liver transplant. The chain's CDR3 is CASSSLAGGLNIGELFF. CDR3 DNA sequence: TGTGCCAGCAGCTCCTTAGCGGGAGGATTAAATATCGGGGAGCTGTTTTTT.